This note documents a single TCR beta chain sequence. The data derive from a study of control samples from healthy donors and cancer patients. Measured with immunoSEQ multiplex PCR; TCRdb has only the in-frame clones, and not every one. Counted here are some 140,000 clones, just under 95% occurring once; the ten biggest clones make up around 11%. CDR3 length: 15 amino acids. CDR1 and CDR2 (germline): LNHDA, SQIVND (reference sequence). V shed 6 bases and J shed 1 base, with 13 bases lying between them. This chain uses TRBV19 with TRBJ1-5; D is perhaps TRBD1 (5 bases). Sequencing was done on a sample of blood. The sequence derives from a man under 40 in good health. The CDR3 here is CASSAGEVSNQPQHF. The CDR3 DNA reads as TGTGCCAGTAGCGCGGGGGAGGTGAGCAATCAGCCCCAGCATTTT.